The T cell receptor (beta chain) described here comes from a study of vaccination and CD4 T cells after COVID-19 (dated by TCRdb to the early 2020s). Some background on the complete study: Convalescent patients had a positive SARS-CoV-2 result on nasal swab PCR, and of these patients, fewer than ten had mild disease and one had severe disease. Post-vaccine blood samples were collected a median of approximately eleven weeks after the second vaccine dose, ranging from about 13 to 241 days. Post-COVID blood samples from convalescent patients were collected a median of 101 days after diagnosis, with a range of roughly 30 to 170 days. Control cultures used a CEFX viral epitope pool as positive control, an HIV-1 Nef peptide pool as negative control, or no peptide. Six males and four females were included in the convalescent cohort, with two Hispanic individuals, seven Caucasians, two Asians and one multiracial person represented. Participants got two doses of the Pfizer-BioNTech BNT162b2 vaccine (n=8) or two doses of the Moderna mRNA-1273 vaccine (n=2). Culture stimuli were overlapping spike peptide pools from SARS-CoV-2 and from the common cold coronaviruses HCoV-NL63, HCoV-OC43 and HCoV-229E. In more than eight COVID-19 convalescent patients and a handful of infection-naive healthy vaccine recipients, researchers compared the spike-specific CD4+ TCR repertoire from before mRNA vaccination with the repertoire from after.

With regard to this clonotype: It lacks a known antigen. The sample holds no much larger clone one base away, and base qualities are not on file.

Libraries were made using PCR. TCR sequencing of DNA from cultured CD4+ T cells used the Oncomine TCR Beta short-read assay at the Johns Hopkins FTIC core. The QIAamp micro DNA kit was used to extract genomic DNA from the cultured CD4+ T cells. Oncomine TCR Beta libraries from cultured CD4+ T cells were pooled with unique dual indexes and sequenced on an Illumina iSeq 100. The paper's processing steps were these. Non-productive sequences were removed, and CDR3s not starting with C, not ending with F or W, or shorter than 7 amino acids were discarded. Antigen-specific clonotypes were identified using the MANAFEST web application through comparison of peptide-stimulated wells with reference and other culture wells. To be called positive, a clone needed an FDR below 0.05, an odds ratio above 5, and a productive frequency above 0.1% in at least two of three replicate wells. Cross-reactive clonotypes were defined as significantly expanded in both SARS-CoV-2 spike wells and at least one common cold coronavirus spike condition. Levenshtein distances (stringdist) and unrooted phylogenetic trees (ape) in R version 3.6.1 were used to assess CDR3 homology. TCRdb reworked the public reads: Q25 trimming with fastp, MiXCR clone assembly, productive beta chains retained. Entries that share a CDR3 protein sequence are merged under the most common genes and DNA. The authors' filters were not applied to this entry. This sample comprises about 5,500 distinct CDR3 sequences, 25% to 30% of them detected only once. The ten largest clones capture approximately 21% of the sample.

Beyond this particular receptor, the publication reports: Only a relatively small number of convalescent patients were included in the study, and early timepoints following natural infection were not analyzed. An increase in the median number of SARS-CoV-2-reactive clonotypes from 21 after infection to 38 after vaccination was observed, but the change was not found to be significant. Among convalescent patients, a median roughly 84% of the SARS-CoV-2-reactive clones seen after vaccination appeared only after vaccination, which suggests priming specific to the vaccine. Of the vaccine-specific clones found in convalescent patients, nearly all (304 of 307) were mono-reactive for SARS-CoV-2 spike instead of being cross-reactive with common cold coronaviruses.

The V and J ends are trimmed by 5 bases and 3 bases, leaving 10 bases between them. Based on the germline V gene, the CDR1 and CDR2 sequences are SQVTM and ANQGSEA. The cysteine opens and the phenylalanine closes a CDR3 of 12 amino acids. Just the 36-base CDR3 DNA is kept, in frame starting at base 1. This sample's treatment or condition label indicates: roughly 10-day PBMC culture with coronavirus spike peptide pools or control peptides (ViraFEST assay). The study used the ViraFEST assay, which expanded antigen-specific T cells with peptide pools and then identified expanded clonotypes by TCR sequencing. The positive SARS-CoV-2 PCR tests of the convalescent patients were dated from March to December 2020, before the Alpha, Beta and Delta variants emerged in the United States. Each well held two million PBMCs cultured with about 9.8 ug/ml peptide pools in IMDM containing around 5% human AB serum and roughly 9.3 IU/ml IL-2. On days 3 and 7, half of the culture medium was replaced with fresh IL-2-containing medium. Once the cells had been in culture for about 10 days, the EasySep CD4+ T cell isolation kit was used to isolate CD4+ T cells by negative selection. PBMCs were separated from whole blood using Ficoll-Paque Plus gradient centrifugation and then either used fresh or cryopreserved at -140C. Culture conditions were generally each tested in triplicate wells.

The sequences come from CD4+ T cells from blood, cultured in vitro, collected after SARS-CoV-2 vaccination. The chain is made from TRBV29-1 and TRBJ1-1, with the D gene not confidently named. The TCR comes from a human donor who had recovered from COVID-19. CDR3 protein: CSVSRGDTEAFF. The nucleotide sequence reads as follows: TGCAGCGTTTCTCGGGGAGACACTGAAGCTTTCTTT.